These 3 T cell receptor beta chains were all obtained from the same sample, sequenced in a study of post-analysis software for immune sequencing data. Each TCR beta cDNA library carried unique molecular identifiers. TCRdb re-derived calls from the PCR reads in MiXCR, one entry per CDR3 protein. The table records hundreds of thousands of distinct CDR3 sequences, around 47% of them present only once. Broader study findings: When patients were compared with controls, a handful of TRBV segments were more frequent, TRBV5-6, TRBV5-1 and TRBV20-1 among them.

Their recognized antigens are unknown. The sequenced material came from blood. The receptors originated from a girl aged 5-17 years with multiple sclerosis.

The table lists this clonotype with a few counts. The chain has TRBV12-3 or TRBV12-4 and TRBJ1-2; no clear D. The CDR3 has 15 amino acids. The V and J ends lost 5 bases and 4 bases respectively, with 17 bases between them. The CDR3 here is CASSPQPTVGYGYTF. For the CDR3, the DNA is TGTGCCAGCAGTCCACAACCGACGGTGGGCTATGGCTACACCTTC.

This clonotype appeared a few times. The V gene is TRBV20-1, the J gene TRBJ2-1; tentative D call: TRBD1 (5 bases). CDR3 length equals 12 residues. V was shortened by 6 bases and J by 5 bases, with 11 bases between the two germline ends. In germline, CDR1 is DFQATT, CDR2 SNEGSKA (reference sequence). CDR3 in amino acids: CSALGLNNEQFF. As DNA, the CDR3 is TGCAGTGCCCTGGGGCTCAACAATGAGCAGTTCTTC.

This sequence joins TRBV5-1 and TRBJ2-1; tentative D call: TRBD2 (6 bases). The CDR3 has 15 residues. Trimming stripped 3 bases from V and 8 bases from J, with 18 bases between. The germline V gene encodes CDR1 SGHRS and CDR2 YFSETQ. CDR3 protein: CASSSRGGSTDEQFF. As DNA, the CDR3 is TGCGCCAGCAGCTCCCGTGGGGGGAGTACCGATGAGCAGTTCTTC.